This T cell receptor (beta chain) was identified in a study of radiation and T cells in renal cell carcinoma. For the study at large: Nephrectomy followed 15 Gy stereotactic body radiation by 4 weeks. Study-level findings and limits: Top tumor clonotypes rose in blood 2 weeks post-radiation, then contracted.

Some clones are missing from TCRdb's copy, which holds only in-frame ones; the method was immunoSEQ multiplex PCR. Among about 130,000 clones listed, about 88% were seen once. CDR3 length equals 14 residues. The germline V gene encodes CDR1 PRHDT and CDR2 FYEKMQ (reference sequence). V dropped 0 bases and J dropped 0 bases, with 5 bases sitting between them. Concerning this clone itself: The target antigen is unknown.

Time point of the sample: baseline pretreatment blood. Regarding treatment: 15 Gy SBRT to primary tumor, nephrectomy 4 weeks later. Radiation-treated patients gave blood at baseline, week 2 and week 4. The patient's renal cell carcinoma had clear cell pathology. The sequencing here drew on blood, taken from a patient whose treatment included radiotherapy and nephrectomy. The clonotype was recovered from a woman aged 50 to 65 with renal cell carcinoma. The rearrangement joins TRBV13 to TRBJ2-5; D remains ambiguous. CDR3 protein: CASSLGNYQETQYF. The CDR3 bases are TGTGCCAGCAGCTTAGGGAACTACCAAGAGACCCAGTACTTC.